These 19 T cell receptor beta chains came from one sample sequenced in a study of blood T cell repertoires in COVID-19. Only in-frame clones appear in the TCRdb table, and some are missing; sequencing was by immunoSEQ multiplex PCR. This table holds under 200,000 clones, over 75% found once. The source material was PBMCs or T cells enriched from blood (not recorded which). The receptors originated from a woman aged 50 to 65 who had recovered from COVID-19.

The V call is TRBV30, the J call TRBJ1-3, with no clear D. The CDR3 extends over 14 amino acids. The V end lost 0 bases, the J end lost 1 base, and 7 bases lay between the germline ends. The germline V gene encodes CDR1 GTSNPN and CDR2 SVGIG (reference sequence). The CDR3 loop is CAWSVGRSGNTIYF. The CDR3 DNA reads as TGTGCCTGGAGTGTGGGGAGGTCTGGAAACACCATATATTTT.

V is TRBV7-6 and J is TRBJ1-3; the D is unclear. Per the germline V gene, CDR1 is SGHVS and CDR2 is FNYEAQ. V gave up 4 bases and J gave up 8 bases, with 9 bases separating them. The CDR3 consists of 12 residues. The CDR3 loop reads CASSSSPDTIYF. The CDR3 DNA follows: TGTGCCAGCAGCTCCAGTCCTGACACCATATATTTT.

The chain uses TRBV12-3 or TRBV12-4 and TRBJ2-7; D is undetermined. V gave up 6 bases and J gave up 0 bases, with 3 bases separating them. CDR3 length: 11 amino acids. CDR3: CASSSSYEQYF. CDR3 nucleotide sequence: TGTGCCAGCAGCTCCTCCTACGAGCAGTACTTC.

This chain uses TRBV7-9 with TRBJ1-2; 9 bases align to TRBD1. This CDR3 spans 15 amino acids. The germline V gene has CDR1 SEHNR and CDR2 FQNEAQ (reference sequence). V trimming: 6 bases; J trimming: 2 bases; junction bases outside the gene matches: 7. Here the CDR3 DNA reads TGTGCCAGCAGAAAACCGGGACAGGGAAACTATGGCTACACCTTC. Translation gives CASRKPGQGNYGYTF. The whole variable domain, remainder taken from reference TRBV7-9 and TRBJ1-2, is DTGVSQNPRHKITKRGQNVTFRCDPISEHNRLYWYRQTLGQGPEFLTYFQNEAQLEKSRLLSDRFSAERPKGSFSTLEIQRTEQGDSAMYLCASRKPGQGNYGYTFGSGTRLTVV.

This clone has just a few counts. The CDR3 DNA sequence: TGTGCCAGCAGCCCTCCGGCTAGCGGATACAATGAGCAGTTCTTC. This codes for CASSPPASGYNEQFF. The chain uses TRBV7-2 and TRBJ2-1, with 7 bases lining up with TRBD2. Unmatched junction bases numbered 8, after V lost 5 bases and J lost 4 bases. CDR1 and CDR2 from the germline V gene are SGHTA and FQGNSA. CDR3 length: 15 amino acids.

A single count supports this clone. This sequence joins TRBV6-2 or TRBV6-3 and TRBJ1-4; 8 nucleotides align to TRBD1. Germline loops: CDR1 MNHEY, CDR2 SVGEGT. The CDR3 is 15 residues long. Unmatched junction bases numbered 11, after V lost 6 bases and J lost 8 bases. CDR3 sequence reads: CASSHPGTGLEKLFF. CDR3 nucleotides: TGTGCCAGCAGCCACCCCGGGACAGGACTCGAAAAACTGTTTTTT.

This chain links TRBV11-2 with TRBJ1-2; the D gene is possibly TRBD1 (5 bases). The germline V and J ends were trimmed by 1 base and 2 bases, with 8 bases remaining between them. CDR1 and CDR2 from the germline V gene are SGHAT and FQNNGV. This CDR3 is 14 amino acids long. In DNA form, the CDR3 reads TGTGCCAGCAGCTTAGCGGGACTCAACTATGGCTACACCTTC. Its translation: CASSLAGLNYGYTF.

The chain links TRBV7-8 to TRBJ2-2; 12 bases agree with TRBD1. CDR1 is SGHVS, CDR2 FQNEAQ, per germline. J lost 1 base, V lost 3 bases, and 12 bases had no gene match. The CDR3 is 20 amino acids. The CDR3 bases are TGTGCCAGCAGCTTCCTCGTATGGGACAGGGGGCGCGGGAACACCGGGGAGCTGTTTTTT. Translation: CASSFLVWDRGRGNTGELFF.

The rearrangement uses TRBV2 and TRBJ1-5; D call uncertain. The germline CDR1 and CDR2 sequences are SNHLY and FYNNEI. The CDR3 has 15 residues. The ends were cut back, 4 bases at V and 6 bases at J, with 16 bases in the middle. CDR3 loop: CASSGYSRESQPQHF. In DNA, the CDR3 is TGTGCCAGCAGTGGTTACTCAAGAGAAAGTCAGCCCCAGCATTTT.

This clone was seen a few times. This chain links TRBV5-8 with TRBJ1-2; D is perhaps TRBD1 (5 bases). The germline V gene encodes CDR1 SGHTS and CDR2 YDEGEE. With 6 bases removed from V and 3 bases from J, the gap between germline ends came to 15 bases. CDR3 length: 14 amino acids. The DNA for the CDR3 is TGTGCCAGCATCAAAAGAGACAGTTACTATGGCTACACCTTC. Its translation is CASIKRDSYYGYTF.

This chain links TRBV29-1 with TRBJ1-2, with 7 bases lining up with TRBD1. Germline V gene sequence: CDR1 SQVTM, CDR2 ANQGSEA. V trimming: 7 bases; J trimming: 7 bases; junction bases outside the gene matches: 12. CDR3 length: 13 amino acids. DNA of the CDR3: TGCAGCGCGACGGACAGGACGCCGGGTGGCTACACCTTC. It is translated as CSATDRTPGGYTF. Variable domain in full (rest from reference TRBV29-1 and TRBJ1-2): SAVISQKPSRDICQRGTSLTIQCQVDSQVTMMFWYRQQPGQSLTLIATANQGSEATYESGFVIDKFPISRPNLTFSTLTVSNMSPEDSSIYLCSATDRTPGGYTFGSGTRLTVV.

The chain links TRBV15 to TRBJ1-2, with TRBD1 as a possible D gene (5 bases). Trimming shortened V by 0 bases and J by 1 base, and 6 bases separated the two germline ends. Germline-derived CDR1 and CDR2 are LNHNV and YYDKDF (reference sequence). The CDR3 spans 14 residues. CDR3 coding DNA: TGTGCCACCAGCAGAGAAGACAGTAACTATGGCTACACCTTC. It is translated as CATSREDSNYGYTF.

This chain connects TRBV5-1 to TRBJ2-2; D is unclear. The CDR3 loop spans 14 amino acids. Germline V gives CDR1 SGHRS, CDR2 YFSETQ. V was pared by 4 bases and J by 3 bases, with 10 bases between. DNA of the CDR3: TGCGCCAGCAGCCCCGCCGGTGACACCGGGGAGCTGTTTTTT. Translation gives CASSPAGDTGELFF.

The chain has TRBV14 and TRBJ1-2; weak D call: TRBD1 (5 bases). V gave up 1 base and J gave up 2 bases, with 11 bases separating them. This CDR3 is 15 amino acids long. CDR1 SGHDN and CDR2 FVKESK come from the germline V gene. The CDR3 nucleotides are TGTGCCAGCAGCCAAGGCAAGGGACTCAACTATGGCTACACCTTC. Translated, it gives CASSQGKGLNYGYTF.

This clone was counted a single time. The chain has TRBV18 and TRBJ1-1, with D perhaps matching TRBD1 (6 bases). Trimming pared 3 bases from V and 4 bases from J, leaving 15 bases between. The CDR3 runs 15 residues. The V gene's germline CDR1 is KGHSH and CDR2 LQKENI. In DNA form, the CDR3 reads TGTGCCAGCTCACCCGTCACAGGGTCTGGCACTGAAGCTTTCTTT. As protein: CASSPVTGSGTEAFF.

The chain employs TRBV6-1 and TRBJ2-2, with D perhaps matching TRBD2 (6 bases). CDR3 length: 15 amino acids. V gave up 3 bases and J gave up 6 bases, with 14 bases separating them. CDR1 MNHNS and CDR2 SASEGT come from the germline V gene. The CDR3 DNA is TGTGCCAGCAGTGACGGGACGGGGGTGGCCGGGGAGCTGTTTTTT. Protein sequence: CASSDGTGVAGELFF.

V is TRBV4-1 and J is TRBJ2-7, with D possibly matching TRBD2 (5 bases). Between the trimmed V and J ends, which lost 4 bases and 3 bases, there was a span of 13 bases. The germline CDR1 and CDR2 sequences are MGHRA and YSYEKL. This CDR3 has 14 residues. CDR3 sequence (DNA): TGCGCCAGCAGCCGAGAGGACGGGATCTACGAGCAGTACTTC. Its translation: CASSREDGIYEQYF.

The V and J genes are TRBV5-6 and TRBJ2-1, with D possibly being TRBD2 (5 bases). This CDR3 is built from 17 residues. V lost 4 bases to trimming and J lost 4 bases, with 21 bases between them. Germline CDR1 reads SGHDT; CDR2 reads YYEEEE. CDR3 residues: CASSTRQLRLGYNEQFF. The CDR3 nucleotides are TGTGCCAGCAGCACTAGGCAACTTCGGTTGGGGTACAATGAGCAGTTCTTC.

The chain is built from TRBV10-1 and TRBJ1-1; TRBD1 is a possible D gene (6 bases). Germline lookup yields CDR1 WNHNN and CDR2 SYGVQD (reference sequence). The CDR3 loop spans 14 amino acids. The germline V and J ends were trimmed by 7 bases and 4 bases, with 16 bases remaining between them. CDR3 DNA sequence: TGCGCCAGCAATCCGGGGGGGCTTGGCACTGAAGCTTTCTTT. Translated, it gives CASNPGGLGTEAFF.